The 3 T cell receptor beta chains given below trace back to one sample, sequenced in a study of CD8+CD57+ T cells in acquired aplastic anemia. It was genomic DNA that served as the template for profiling TCR beta VDJ and CDR3. TCRdb called the reads again in MiXCR, with one record for every CDR3 protein. This sample has approximately 70,000 distinct CDR3 sequences, with roughly 54% found just once. Source material: sorted CD4+, CD8+, or CD8+CD57+ T cells (not recorded which) from PBMCs. These receptors were taken from a human donor in good health, serving as a control.

The chain is built from TRBV15 and TRBJ1-1; TRBD1 is a possible D gene (5 bases). The length of the CDR3 is 14 residues. Germline assignment: CDR1 LNHNV and CDR2 YYDKDF (reference sequence). The V end was cut by 3 bases, the J end by 11 bases, with 19 bases between. The CDR3 loop is CATSRDGTANRAFF. In DNA form, the CDR3 reads TGTGCCACCAGCAGGGACGGGACGGCTAACCGGGCTTTCTTT.

Comments on this clonotype: An end of the junction differs from the germline gene, which may be a read error. The V call is TRBV25-1, the J call TRBJ2-1; D may be TRBD2 (7 bases). Germline CDR1 reads MGHDK; CDR2 reads SYGVNS. The CDR3 consists of 12 residues. Written as DNA, the CDR3 is TGTGCCACCAGTGAGGGGGGGCGTGAGCAGTTCTTC. It is translated as CATSEGGREQFF.

In this sample, this clonotype turned up many times. CDR3 DNA sequence: TGTGCCAGCAGGGGGACTAGCGGGAGTATATCCTACAATGAGCAGTTCTTC. Translated: CASRGTSGSISYNEQFF. This sequence joins TRBV6-1 and TRBJ2-1; 14 bases line up with TRBD2. This CDR3 region has 17 residues. Losses at the gene ends were 6 bases for V and 1 base for J; bases not matched to a gene: 5. Germline values: CDR1 MNHNS, CDR2 SASEGT.